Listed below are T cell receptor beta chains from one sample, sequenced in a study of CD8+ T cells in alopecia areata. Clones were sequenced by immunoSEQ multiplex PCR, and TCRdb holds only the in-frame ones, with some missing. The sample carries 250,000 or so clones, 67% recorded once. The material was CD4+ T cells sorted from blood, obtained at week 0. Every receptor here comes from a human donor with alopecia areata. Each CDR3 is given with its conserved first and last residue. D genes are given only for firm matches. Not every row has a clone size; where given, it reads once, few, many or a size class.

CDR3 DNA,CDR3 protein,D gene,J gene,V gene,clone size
TGTGCCAGCAGTTTCTCTCGTCACTATGGCTACACCTTC,CASSFSRHYGYTF,.,TRBJ1-2,TRBV27,.
TGTGCCAGCAGTTACCTCGGGGAGAGGGATGGCTACACCTTC,CASSYLGERDGYTF,.,TRBJ1-2,TRBV6-5,few
TGTGCCAGCAGCTCCACAGGTTCGAACACTGAAGCTTTCTTT,CASSSTGSNTEAFF,.,TRBJ1-1,TRBV7-3,.
TGCAGCGTTGAAGAGTTAAGGGACGGAATTAACTATGGCTACACCTTC,CSVEELRDGINYGYTF,.,TRBJ1-2,TRBV29-1,.
TGTGCCAGCAACGGACAGACTAACTATGGCTACACCTTC,CASNGQTNYGYTF,.,TRBJ1-2,TRBV7-9,.
TGTGCCTGGAGAGACAGGGGTGGTTCTGGGGCCAACGTCCTGACTTTC,CAWRDRGGSGANVLTF,TRBD1,TRBJ2-6,TRBV30,.
TGTGCCAGCAGTTCCTCGTGGGCACAAGAGACCCAGTACTTC,CASSSSWAQETQYF,.,TRBJ2-5,TRBV6-5,.
TGCGCCAGCAGCCTCATCACTAGCGGGGGTTCGGAGACCCAGTACTTC,CASSLITSGGSETQYF,TRBD2,TRBJ2-5,TRBV5-1,.
TGCAGCGTGCCCCGACGAGGCGGAGCTTTCTTT,CSVPRRGGAFF,.,TRBJ1-1,TRBV29-1,.
TGTGCCAGCAGCTTTAGGCAGGGAGGAGAGACCCAGTACTTC,CASSFRQGGETQYF,.,TRBJ2-5,TRBV7-4,.
TGTGCCAGCAGCTCCTTAGCTGGGGGGGGCACTGAAGCTTTCTTT,CASSSLAGGGTEAFF,.,TRBJ1-1,TRBV11-2,.
TGTGCCAGCAGCCTAGGGGGCGCGATCGGGGAGCTGTTTTTT,CASSLGGAIGELFF,TRBD1,TRBJ2-2,TRBV2,once
TGCGCCAGCAGCTTGGGCAGCCAAGAGACCCAGTACTTC,CASSLGSQETQYF,.,TRBJ2-5,TRBV5-1,.
TGCGCCAGCAGCCAAGAATGGGGGACACACTACGAGCAGTACTTC,CASSQEWGTHYEQYF,.,TRBJ2-7,TRBV4-3,.
TGTGCCAGCAGCTTAGGGGTGGGCTGGAACGAGCAGTACTTC,CASSLGVGWNEQYF,.,TRBJ2-7,TRBV7-2,.
TGTGCCAGCTCCTCCCCATTGGGGACCCAGTACTTC,CASSSPLGTQYF,.,TRBJ2-5,TRBV18,.
TGTGCCTGGAGTGGAACCTCGGGACAGGGAAGCACAGATACGCAGTATTTT,CAWSGTSGQGSTDTQYF,TRBD1,TRBJ2-3,TRBV30,.
TGTGCCAGCAGCCCTACTAGGGGGGAGACCCAGTACTTC,CASSPTRGETQYF,.,TRBJ2-5,TRBV5-4,few
TGTGCCAGCAGCGTAGGGACTAGCCCGAAAGAGACCCAGTACTTC,CASSVGTSPKETQYF,TRBD2,TRBJ2-5,TRBV9,.
TGTGCCAGCAGTTTGACAGGGGCCAACGTCCTGACTTTC,CASSLTGANVLTF,.,TRBJ2-6,TRBV28,.